This T cell receptor (beta chain) derives from a study of blood T cell repertoires in COVID-19. The overall study: Donors in the United States, Italy and Spain gave samples during acute or convalescent COVID-19. Sources were T cells, B-cell-depleted T cells, or PBMCs; the material itself was cDNA or gDNA.

Authors' analysis steps: Scientists estimated how many nucleated cells there were by amplifying reference gene primers. Here immunoSEQ multiplex PCR was the method, and the copy in TCRdb shows in-frame clones only, minus some. For V, J and clone size, that table is used; D and trimming come from the DNA. The data contain 150,000 to 200,000 clones, 86% of them seen just once; the ten biggest clones take up 7% to 7.5%. Germline V lookup: CDR1 SGDLS, CDR2 YYNGEE. Trimming removed 1 base from V and 0 bases from J; junction bases left unmatched: 5. This CDR3 is 16 amino acids long. This clonotype originated in an elderly woman in a cohort sampled during active or convalescent COVID-19. The sequencing input was peripheral blood. The chain uses TRBV9 and TRBJ1-2; 8 nucleotides align to TRBD1. The CDR3 DNA is TGTGCCAGCAGCGTATCAGGGGGCCCGTCTAACTATGGCTACACCTTC. This translates into CASSVSGGPSNYGYTF.